This T cell receptor beta chain comes out of a study of T cell responses to AZD1222 COVID-19 vaccine. Produced via immunoSEQ multiplex PCR; TCRdb's table is partial and in-frame only. The repertoire consists of about 99,000 clones, with around 90% occurring once and the leading ten covering less than 3.5%. This CDR3 spans 13 amino acids. The germline V gene has CDR1 PRHDT and CDR2 FYEKMQ (reference sequence). The V end was cut by 2 bases, the J end by 0 bases, with 5 bases between. About this clone itself: The antigen is not known.

Study-level findings and limits: Baseline seropositivity characterized only a handful of AZD1222 recipients. Nearly half of spike-specific TCRs reportedly target unmutated variant regions.

The clonotype was recovered from an adult in good health. Here the sequenced sample was peripheral blood, taken on day 0 of AZD1222 vaccination. The J gene is TRBJ2-7, the V gene TRBV13; no clear D. CDR3 bases: TGTGCCAGCAGCTTAAACCCCTCCTACGAGCAGTACGTC. Translation: CASSLNPSYEQYV.